This T cell receptor (beta chain) emerged from a study of patients and donors after allogeneic stem cell transplantation (dated by TCRdb to about 2020). This clonotype was detected a few times. There is no known antigen for this receptor. Base qualities are not provided; no much larger clone lies one nucleotide away. V loses 6 bases, J loses 1 base, and the germline ends lie 24 bases apart. There are 18 amino acids in the CDR3, from cysteine to phenylalanine inclusive. Left in the record is the CDR3 DNA by itself, 54 bases read in frame from the first base. The germline V gene supplies CDR1 MNHEY and CDR2 SVGAGI. Libraries were made using RT-PCR. These reads were obtained on a NextSeq 550. TCRdb reran the public reads through fastp at Q25 and MiXCR, keeping productive beta chains. Entries are consolidated by CDR3 protein sequence, retaining the most common genes and DNA. In this sample the table shows roughly 190,000 distinct CDR3 sequences, around two fifths of which occur a single time. The top ten clones comprise 33% of the sample.

The TCR sequence derives from a human donor who was either an allogeneic HSCT recipient or a stem cell or donor lymphocyte infusion donor (not recorded which). It is not recorded whose cells these are; they may come from a transplant donor. The receptor chain draws on TRBV6-5 and TRBJ1-1, with TRBD1 as a weak D call on 5 bases. Sequencing used blood, either unsorted or a sorted T cell fraction (not recorded which). For the CDR3, the sequence is CASRSEGKGLDSNTEAFF. The nucleotide sequence is TGTGCCAGCAGAAGCGAAGGGAAGGGGCTGGATTCGAACACTGAAGCTTTCTTT.